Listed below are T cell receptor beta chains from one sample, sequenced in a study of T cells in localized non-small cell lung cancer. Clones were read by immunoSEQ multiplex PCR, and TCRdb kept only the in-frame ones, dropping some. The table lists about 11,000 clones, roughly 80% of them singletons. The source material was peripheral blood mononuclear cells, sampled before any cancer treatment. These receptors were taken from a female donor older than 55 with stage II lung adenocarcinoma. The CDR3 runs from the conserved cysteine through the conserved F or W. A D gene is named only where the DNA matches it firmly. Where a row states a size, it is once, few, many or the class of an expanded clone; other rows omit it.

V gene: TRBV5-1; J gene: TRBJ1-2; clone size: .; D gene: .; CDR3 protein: CASSLEPGRLSYGYTF; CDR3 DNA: TGCGCCAGCAGCTTGGAGCCAGGGAGGTTATCCTATGGCTACACCTTC
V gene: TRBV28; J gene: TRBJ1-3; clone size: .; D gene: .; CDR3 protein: CASSFGSGNTIYF; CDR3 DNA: .
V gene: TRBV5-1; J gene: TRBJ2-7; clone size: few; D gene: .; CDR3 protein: CASSLARGEDEQYF; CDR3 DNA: TGCGCCAGCAGCTTGGCGAGGGGGGAGGACGAGCAGTACTTC
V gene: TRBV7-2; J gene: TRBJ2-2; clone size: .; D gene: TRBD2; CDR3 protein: CASSLVLAGGQNTGELFF; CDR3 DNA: TGTGCCAGCAGCTTGGTCCTAGCGGGGGGGCAGAACACCGGGGAGCTGTTTTTT
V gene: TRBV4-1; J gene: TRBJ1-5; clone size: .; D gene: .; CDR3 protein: CASSYTVYSNQPQHF; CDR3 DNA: TGCGCCAGCAGCTATACAGTTTATAGCAATCAGCCCCAGCATTTT
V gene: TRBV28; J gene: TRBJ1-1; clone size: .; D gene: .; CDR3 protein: CASSLLNTEAFF; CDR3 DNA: TGTGCCAGCAGTTTACTGAACACTGAAGCTTTCTTT
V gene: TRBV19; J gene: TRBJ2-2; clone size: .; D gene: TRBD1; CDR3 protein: CASRGTAANTGELFF; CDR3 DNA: TGTGCCAGTAGGGGGACAGCCGCGAACACCGGGGAGCTGTTTTTT
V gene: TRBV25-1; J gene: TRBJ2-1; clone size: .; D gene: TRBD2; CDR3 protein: CASSGTSGIRAYNEQFF; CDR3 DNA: TGTGCCAGCTCCGGGACTAGCGGAATAAGGGCTTACAATGAGCAGTTCTTC
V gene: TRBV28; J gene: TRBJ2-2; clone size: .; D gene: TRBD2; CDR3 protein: CASAGGAGTGELFF; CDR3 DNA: TGTGCCAGCGCCGGGGGGGCCGGCACCGGGGAGCTGTTTTTT
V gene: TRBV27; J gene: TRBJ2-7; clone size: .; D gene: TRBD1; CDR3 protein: CASSHRGSSYEQYF; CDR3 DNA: TGTGCCAGCAGTCACAGGGGTTCCTCCTACGAGCAGTACTTC
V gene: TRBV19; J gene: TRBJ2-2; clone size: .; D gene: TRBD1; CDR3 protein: CASSTGGGELFF; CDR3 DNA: TGTGCCAGTAGCACAGGGGGCGGGGAGCTGTTTTTT
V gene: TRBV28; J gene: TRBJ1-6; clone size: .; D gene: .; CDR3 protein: CASIRSAGSRAPLHF; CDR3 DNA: TGTGCCAGCATCCGATCAGCAGGGTCTAGGGCACCCCTCCACTTT
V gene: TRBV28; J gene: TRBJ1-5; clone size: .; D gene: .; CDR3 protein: CASSLSPGTQHF; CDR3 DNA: TGTGCCAGCAGTTTAAGTCCGGGGACCCAGCATTTT
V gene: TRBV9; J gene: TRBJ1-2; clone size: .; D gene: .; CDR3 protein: CASSATLRAGQGTDGYTF; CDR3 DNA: TGTGCCAGCAGCGCTACCCTCCGGGCGGGGCAGGGCACTGACGGCTACACCTTC
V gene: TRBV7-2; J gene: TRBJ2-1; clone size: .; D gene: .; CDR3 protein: CASSPQGGGDNEQFF; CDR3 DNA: TGTGCCAGCAGCCCACAGGGAGGGGGGGACAATGAGCAGTTCTTC
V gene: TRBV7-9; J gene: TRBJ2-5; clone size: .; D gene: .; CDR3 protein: CASSLALTALGETQYF; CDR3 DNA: TGTGCCAGCAGCTTAGCTCTCACAGCGCTCGGGGAGACCCAGTACTTC
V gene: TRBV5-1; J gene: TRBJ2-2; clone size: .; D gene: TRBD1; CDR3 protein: CASSLADRVFF; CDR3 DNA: TGCGCCAGCAGCTTGGCGGACAGGGTGTTTTTT
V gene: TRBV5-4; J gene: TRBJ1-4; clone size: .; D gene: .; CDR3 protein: CASSPGTEDEKLFF; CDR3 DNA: TGTGCCAGCAGCCCAGGGACGGAAGATGAAAAACTGTTTTTT
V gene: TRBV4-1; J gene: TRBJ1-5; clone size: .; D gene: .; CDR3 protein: CASSQDMGTQHF; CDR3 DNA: TGCGCCAGCAGCCAAGACATGGGGACCCAGCATTTT
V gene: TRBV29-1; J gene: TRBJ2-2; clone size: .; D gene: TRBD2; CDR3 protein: CSVETSGGNTGELFF; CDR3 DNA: TGCAGCGTTGAAACTAGCGGGGGTAACACCGGGGAGCTGTTTTTT
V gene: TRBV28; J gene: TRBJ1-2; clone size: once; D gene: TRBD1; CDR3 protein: CAFRDRNYGYTF; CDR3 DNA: TGTGCCTTCAGGGACAGAAACTATGGCTACACCTTC
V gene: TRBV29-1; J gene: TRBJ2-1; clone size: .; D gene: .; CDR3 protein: CSVGVTVYNEQFF; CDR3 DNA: TGCAGCGTTGGGGTGACAGTCTACAATGAGCAGTTCTTC
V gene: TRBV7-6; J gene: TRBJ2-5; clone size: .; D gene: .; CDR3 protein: CASSLANYGTGETQYF; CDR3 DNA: TGTGCCAGCAGCTTAGCGAACTACGGGACGGGGGAGACCCAGTACTTC
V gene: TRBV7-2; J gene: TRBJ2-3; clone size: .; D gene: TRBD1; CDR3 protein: CASSLVTGVDTQYF; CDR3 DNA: TGTGCCAGCAGCTTAGTTACAGGGGTAGATACGCAGTATTTT
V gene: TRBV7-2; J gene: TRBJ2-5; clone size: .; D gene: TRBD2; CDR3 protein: CASSPTPPRGVGETQYF; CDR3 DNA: TGTGCCAGCAGCCCTACCCCCCCTCGGGGGGTCGGGGAGACCCAGTACTTC
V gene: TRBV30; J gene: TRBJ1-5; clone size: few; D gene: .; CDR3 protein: CAWSVKGNQPQHF; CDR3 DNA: TGTGCCTGGAGTGTGAAAGGCAATCAGCCCCAGCATTTT
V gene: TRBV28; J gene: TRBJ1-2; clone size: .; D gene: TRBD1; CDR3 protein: CASNLGTGGLFFGGYTF; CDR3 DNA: TGTGCCAGCAATTTAGGGACAGGGGGTTTATTTTTTGGGGGCTACACCTTC